This T cell receptor beta chain was documented in a study of T-cell reconstitution after alpha-beta-depleted transplantation in children. The library targeted TCRbeta and was prepared with unique molecular identifiers. A single record per CDR3 protein comes from TCRdb applying MiXCR to the PCR reads. The table has a few hundred thousand distinct CDR3 sequences, more than 7.5% seen once. This clonotype came up many times. V lost 5 bases and J lost 5; bases outside the gene matches: 3. CDR1 and CDR2 from the germline V gene are SGHTA and FQGTGA. This CDR3 contains 13 residues. The rearrangement joins TRBV7-3 to TRBJ1-2, with 9 bases identical to TRBD1. The receptor's source is a human donor who donated a stem cell graft to a child with SCID. Here the sequenced sample was PBMCs from the stem cell graft donor, taken from the stem cell graft. CDR3 in amino acids: CASSQGQGYGYTF. The CDR3 bases are TGTGCCAGCAGCCAAGGACAGGGGTATGGCTACACCTTC.